Listed below are T cell receptor beta chains from one sample, sequenced in a study of cytomegalovirus exposure and HLA in healthy donors. The repertoire was sequenced with immunoSEQ multiplex PCR; TCRdb's copy has only in-frame clones and lacks some. Seen here are roughly 99,000 clones, roughly 76% observed once, and the top ten hold approximately 2%. Sample: PBMCs. The origin of the receptors is a man between 18 and 35 years old in good health and CMV-seronegative. Each CDR3 is given with its conserved first and last residue. The order of the fields is V gene, J gene, CDR3 protein.

V gene: TRBV7-9; J gene: TRBJ2-7; CDR3 protein: CASSRVEQYF
V gene: TRBV7-2; J gene: TRBJ1-2; CDR3 protein: CASSLGANRYGYTF
V gene: TRBV28; J gene: TRBJ2-3; CDR3 protein: CASTLGLAGDSSTDTQYF
V gene: TRBV6-6; J gene: TRBJ1-4; CDR3 protein: CASSVDRGVEKLFF
V gene: TRBV28; J gene: TRBJ2-3; CDR3 protein: CASSGTRGNTDTQYF
V gene: TRBV6-6; J gene: TRBJ2-2; CDR3 protein: CASSPPGAGELFF
V gene: TRBV11-2; J gene: TRBJ2-5; CDR3 protein: CASSPSQRDRETQYF
V gene: TRBV19; J gene: TRBJ2-7; CDR3 protein: CASSLSLTGRGMDF
V gene: TRBV7-6; J gene: TRBJ2-7; CDR3 protein: CASSWGRGYEQYF
V gene: TRBV5-1; J gene: TRBJ2-2; CDR3 protein: CASSLRTGGGNGELFF
V gene: TRBV28; J gene: TRBJ1-2; CDR3 protein: CASSLSSIGRQGSNYGYTF
V gene: TRBV11-2; J gene: TRBJ2-1; CDR3 protein: CASSRTRNEQFF
V gene: TRBV5-1; J gene: TRBJ2-2; CDR3 protein: CASSSGLAATGELFF
V gene: TRBV15; J gene: TRBJ1-5; CDR3 protein: CATSRQGTNQPQHF
V gene: TRBV4-2; J gene: TRBJ1-1; CDR3 protein: CASSPDRRSFVDVAFF
V gene: TRBV13; J gene: TRBJ2-3; CDR3 protein: CASSSGRGKISTDTQYF
V gene: TRBV4-3; J gene: TRBJ1-1; CDR3 protein: CASSRGVWAEAFF
V gene: TRBV28; J gene: TRBJ1-6; CDR3 protein: CASSLFTGYENSPLHF
V gene: TRBV7-9; J gene: TRBJ2-7; CDR3 protein: CASSPPPAEAYEQYF
V gene: TRBV5-6; J gene: TRBJ1-5; CDR3 protein: CASARGQGGQPQHF
V gene: TRBV6-5; J gene: TRBJ1-6; CDR3 protein: CASRRGGAENSPLHF
V gene: TRBV6-1; J gene: TRBJ2-3; CDR3 protein: CASSPKTTSTDTQYF
V gene: TRBV10-3; J gene: TRBJ2-3; CDR3 protein: CAISPGASADTQYF
V gene: TRBV5-4; J gene: TRBJ2-7; CDR3 protein: CASSSVLSYEQYF
V gene: TRBV25-1; J gene: TRBJ1-1; CDR3 protein: CASSEQTGNTEAFF
V gene: TRBV9; J gene: TRBJ1-2; CDR3 protein: CASSVDRGRDGYTF
V gene: TRBV5-4; J gene: TRBJ2-3; CDR3 protein: CASSLNVIPRTDTQYF
V gene: TRBV10-2; J gene: TRBJ1-2; CDR3 protein: CASSERGRGYTF
V gene: TRBV6-4; J gene: TRBJ2-3; CDR3 protein: CASSAKGSTDTQYF
V gene: TRBV5-1; J gene: TRBJ2-3; CDR3 protein: CASSIRGASTDTQYF
V gene: TRBV5-4; J gene: TRBJ2-5; CDR3 protein: CASSSDRGSPETQYF
V gene: TRBV9; J gene: TRBJ2-2; CDR3 protein: CASSVVGRANTGELFF
V gene: TRBV5-1; J gene: TRBJ2-5; CDR3 protein: CASSLDEGHLQETQYF
V gene: TRBV4-3; J gene: TRBJ2-5; CDR3 protein: CASSPNRVPQETQYF
V gene: TRBV19; J gene: TRBJ2-1; CDR3 protein: CASSPTGGEGNEQFF
V gene: TRBV4-3; J gene: TRBJ2-2; CDR3 protein: CASSREWVALGGELFF
V gene: TRBV6-5; J gene: TRBJ2-1; CDR3 protein: CASSYGGGQTYNEQFF
V gene: TRBV7-9; J gene: TRBJ2-3; CDR3 protein: CAAEGQGGGDTQYF
V gene: TRBV10-1; J gene: TRBJ2-7; CDR3 protein: CAPGDEQYF
V gene: TRBV4-2; J gene: TRBJ1-2; CDR3 protein: CASSQDLDRVDGYTF
V gene: TRBV5-5; J gene: TRBJ2-7; CDR3 protein: CASSFSGLRTYEQYF
V gene: TRBV4-3; J gene: TRBJ2-5; CDR3 protein: CASSQGDTQETQYF
V gene: TRBV27; J gene: TRBJ1-5; CDR3 protein: CASSLSGTGPNQPQHF
V gene: TRBV28; J gene: TRBJ2-1; CDR3 protein: CASSLPRGGKGNEQFF
V gene: TRBV7-8; J gene: TRBJ2-7; CDR3 protein: CASSPLMAQSVQYF
V gene: TRBV28; J gene: TRBJ1-5; CDR3 protein: CASRPRTGRVRSNQPQHF
V gene: TRBV2; J gene: TRBJ2-7; CDR3 protein: CASSDAGGNMGTSYEQYF
V gene: TRBV7-6; J gene: TRBJ2-5; CDR3 protein: CASSTQWTQYF
V gene: TRBV10-2; J gene: TRBJ2-7; CDR3 protein: CASSAGRGEQYF
V gene: TRBV7-8; J gene: TRBJ2-5; CDR3 protein: CASSLQERGGLQETQYF
V gene: TRBV14; J gene: TRBJ2-2; CDR3 protein: CASSRSRTGELFF
V gene: TRBV7-9; J gene: TRBJ2-1; CDR3 protein: CASSTGSLRGDEQFF
V gene: TRBV6-4; J gene: TRBJ2-3; CDR3 protein: CASSGSGGTDTQYF
V gene: TRBV4-2; J gene: TRBJ1-1; CDR3 protein: CASSHRQGDTEAFF